The T cell receptor beta chain under discussion was sequenced for a study of T cell responses to AZD1222 COVID-19 vaccine. The repertoire was sequenced with immunoSEQ multiplex PCR; TCRdb's copy has only in-frame clones and lacks some. The sample includes some 140,000 clones, over 85% seen only once; the top ten take 6% to 7.5%. Germline-derived CDR1 and CDR2 are MDHEN and SYDVKM. The CDR3 totals 13 residues. Trimming took off 6 bases at V and 7 bases at J, with 10 bases between the two ends. Study observations and caveats: Mostly white British, mostly female donors; authors suggested clonal diversity may be underestimated. Spike was spanned by vaccine-associated CD4 TCRs, which were dominant at 160-218 and 743-854.

About this clone itself: Its antigen is undetermined.

The chain has TRBV28 and TRBJ1-6; D unresolved. The sequence was obtained from an adult who received the AZD1222 COVID-19 vaccine. The source was peripheral blood, collected 28 days after the second AZD1222 dose. CDR3 bases: TGTGCCAGCAGGTCCGGGATAAATTCACCCCTCCACTTT. Translation: CASRSGINSPLHF.